These 23 T cell receptor beta chains originate from one sample sequenced in a study of regulatory T cells in long-lasting Graves disease. Specified time point: newly diagnosed GD, antithyroid drugs for less than 3 months. RNA from PBMCs was the source of the TCR library. HTBI primers from iRepertoire and Arm-PCR of CDR3 regions yielded the TCR beta libraries. TCRdb analysed the multiplex PCR reads with MiXCR anew, one entry per CDR3 protein. The table includes 560,000 or so distinct CDR3 sequences, about 16% detected once. These data were also filed under a second study, of T cells in Graves' hyperthyroidism and ophthalmopathy.

The input for sequencing was peripheral blood mononuclear cells (PBMCs), taken at new diagnosis, from a patient treated with antithyroid drugs. These receptors all stem from a man aged 18-30 years with Graves disease.

Comments on this clonotype: At one boundary the junction diverges from the germline segment, which might be a read error. The chain uses TRBV30 and TRBJ2-2; TRBD2 aligns across 7 bases. CDR1 and CDR2 from the germline V gene are GTSNPN and SVGIG (reference sequence). This CDR3 contains 13 residues. The chain's CDR3 is CVWSVGGAGELFF. DNA of the CDR3: TGTGTCTGGAGTGTGGGAGGGGCCGGGGAGCTGTTTTTT.

This clonotype was seen ten or more times. The chain uses TRBV11-2 and TRBJ2-1; perhaps TRBD2 as D (6 bases). Trimming shortened V by 1 base and J by 3 bases, and 16 bases separated the two germline ends. Germline CDR1 and CDR2: SGHAT and FQNNGV. The CDR3 is made up of 17 amino acids. The CDR3 sequence is CASSLVLSRGNYNEQFF. The CDR3 DNA reads as TGTGCCAGCAGCTTAGTTCTCAGCCGCGGGAACTACAATGAGCAGTTCTTC.

The chain employs TRBV12-3 or TRBV12-4 and TRBJ1-3; D ambiguous. The length of the CDR3 is 15 residues. Trimming pared 4 bases from V and 4 bases from J, leaving 14 bases between. CDR3 DNA sequence: TGTGCCAGCAGTTCAACAGCGTTGGGGGGAAACACCATATATTTT. Protein product: CASSSTALGGNTIYF.

This sequence joins TRBV30 and TRBJ1-2; TRBD1 is a possible D gene (5 bases). Between the trimmed V and J ends, which lost 1 base and 4 bases, there was a span of 7 bases. CDR3 size: 12 residues. Germline CDR1 reads GTSNPN; CDR2 reads SVGIG (reference sequence). In nucleotides, the CDR3 is TGTGCCTGGAGTGGACAGATCTATGGCTACACCTTC. Its protein is CAWSGQIYGYTF.

This clonotype came up a few times. The CDR3 loop reads CASSQAGTGVGGYTF. In nucleotides, the CDR3 is TGCGCCAGCAGCCAGGCCGGGACAGGGGTTGGCGGCTACACCTTC. V usage is TRBV4-1 and J usage is TRBJ1-2, with 10 bases identical to TRBD1. CDR1 MGHRA and CDR2 YSYEKL come from the germline V gene. J lost 8 bases, V lost 3 bases, and 9 bases had no gene match. CDR3 length: 15 residues.

This chain links TRBV20-1 with TRBJ2-3; the match to TRBD1 covers 7 bases. Unmatched junction bases numbered 10, after V lost 5 bases and J lost 2 bases. The CDR3 is made up of 15 amino acids. Germline-derived CDR1 and CDR2 are DFQATT and SNEGSKA (reference sequence). Here the CDR3 DNA reads TGCAGTGCTGGTTCTCCGGGACAGACCACAGATACGCAGTATTTT. Translated, it gives CSAGSPGQTTDTQYF.

This clonotype appeared a few times. This chain uses TRBV5-6 with TRBJ2-5; the match to TRBD1 covers 11 bases. With 5 bases clipped from V and 3 bases from J, the junction kept 12 bases outside the gene matches. This CDR3 region has 17 residues. Germline V lookup: CDR1 SGHDT, CDR2 YYEEEE. The CDR3 reads CASSFGTGGGLEETQYF. The CDR3 DNA reads TGTGCCAGCAGTTTTGGGACAGGGGGAGGTCTGGAAGAGACCCAGTACTTC.

This clonotype was seen repeatedly, ten times or more. V and J are TRBV7-8 and TRBJ2-5; 9 positions match TRBD1. The CDR3 is made up of 16 amino acids. V shed 5 bases, J shed 5 bases, and the junction held 12 bases outside the gene matches. CDR1 is SGHVS and CDR2 is FQNEAQ in the germline V gene. CDR3 nucleotide sequence: TGTGCCAGCAGCAGAGAACAGGGGGCGAGAGGGGAGACCCAGTACTTC. Protein: CASSREQGARGETQYF.

This clonotype was seen repeatedly, ten times or more. This CDR3 is CASSLRRVDEQYF. CDR3 in DNA: TGTGCCAGCAGTTTAAGACGGGTTGACGAGCAGTACTTC. The rearrangement links TRBV28 to TRBJ2-7; D not resolved. CDR3 length: 13 amino acids. V was clipped by 2 bases and J by 5 bases, with 10 bases between them. Germline V lookup: CDR1 MDHEN, CDR2 SYDVKM.

Remarks on this clonotype: Since a much larger clone is just one base distant, this may be a read error. The gene calls are TRBV11-1 and TRBJ2-7; 7 nucleotides agree with TRBD1. Trimming took 5 bases from V and 4 from J; bases not matched to a gene: 5. CDR3 length equals 13 residues. CDR1 is SGHAT and CDR2 is FQDESV in the germline V gene (reference sequence). This chain's CDR3 is CASSKGQAYEQYF. CDR3 bases: TGTGCCAGCAGCAAAGGACAGGCGTACGAGCAGTACTTC.

V and J are TRBV28 and TRBJ2-3; D may be TRBD1 (7 bases). This CDR3 spans 15 amino acids. Germline CDR1 and CDR2: MDHEN and SYDVKM. The V end was cut by 4 bases, the J end by 5 bases, with 16 bases between. The CDR3 here is CASSSSGGIRDTQYF. As DNA, the CDR3 is TGTGCCAGCAGTTCCTCAGGGGGGATACGAGATACGCAGTATTTT.

Concerning this clonotype itself: A much more abundant neighbour one base away suggests this may be a read error. The CDR3 end shows no conserved phenylalanine or tryptophan, and so a read error is likely. The rearrangement links TRBV6-2 or TRBV6-3 to TRBJ2-5; 8 bases fit TRBD1. This CDR3 has 15 residues. V lost 5 bases, J lost 2 bases, and 7 bases stayed unmatched. Germline V gives CDR1 MNHEY, CDR2 SVGEGT. This CDR3 is CASSQGQDYQETQYS. As DNA, the CDR3 is TGTGCCAGCAGTCAGGGACAGGACTATCAAGAGACCCAGTACTCC.

This sequence joins TRBV7-2 and TRBJ2-1; TRBD1 agrees at 9 bases. The CDR3 loop spans 15 amino acids. Per germline, CDR1 SGHTA and CDR2 FQGNSA. Germline trimming cut 5 bases from V and 9 bases from J; bases unmatched to any gene: 11. CDR3 region: CASSPRTGVNGEQFF. The CDR3 nucleotides read TGTGCCAGCAGCCCTCGGACAGGGGTTAATGGTGAGCAGTTCTTC.

Ten or more counts support this clonotype. The gene calls are TRBV30 and TRBJ2-5; weak D call: TRBD2 (6 bases). V lost 3 bases and J 7 bases, leaving 9 bases between the germline ends. The CDR3 covers 11 residues. The germline CDR1 and CDR2 sequences are GTSNPN and SVGIG (reference sequence). The CDR3 loop is CAWRDYPTQYF. The CDR3 coding sequence is TGTGCCTGGAGGGACTACCCGACCCAGTACTTC.

In its sample, this clonotype was seen once. This may be a read error, as it is one base from a much larger clone. This chain connects TRBV3-1 to TRBJ2-5; D is unresolved. V was clipped by 3 bases and J by 0 bases, with 8 bases between them. CDR1 and CDR2 (germline): LGHDT, YNNKEL (reference sequence). The length of the CDR3 is 14 residues. CDR3 protein: CASSHETDQETQYF. CDR3 DNA: TGTGCCAGCAGCCATGAGACGGACCAAGAGACCCAGTACTTC.

This clonotype was detected many times. This chain connects TRBV6-1 to TRBJ1-4; TRBD1 is a possible D gene (6 bases). This CDR3 contains 16 residues. The V and J ends lost 8 bases and 8 bases respectively, with 24 bases between them. Looked up from germline, CDR1 is MNHNS and CDR2 is SASEGT. CDR3 nucleotide sequence: TGTGCCAGCCGCCCGACTCTCGGGGGCGCGAGGGAAAAACTGTTTTTT. Amino acids: CASRPTLGGAREKLFF.

This clonotype came up many times. The V gene is TRBV27, the J gene TRBJ2-1; 10 positions agree with TRBD1. The junction had 7 bases not matched to a gene; V was cut back by 5 bases and J by 6 bases. Germline V gene data show CDR1 as MNHEY and CDR2 as SMNVEV (reference sequence). CDR3 length equals 15 residues. CDR3 in DNA: TGTGCCAGCAGTGCTACGGGACAGGGGACCAATGAGCAGTTCTTC. Translated: CASSATGQGTNEQFF.

The chain joins TRBV7-2 to TRBJ2-7; 8 nucleotides align to TRBD2. The CDR3 runs 15 residues. The ends lost 5 bases at V and 4 bases at J; junction bases unmatched: 10. Germline CDR1 SGHTA, CDR2 FQGNSA. The CDR3 DNA reads as TGTGCCAGCAGCCATGTGGAAGCGGGAGATTACGAGCAGTACTTC. Protein product: CASSHVEAGDYEQYF. The full variable domain, rest sourced from reference TRBV7-2 and TRBJ2-7, is GAGVSQSPSNKVTEKGKDVELRCDPISGHTALYWYRQSLGQGLEFLIYFQGNSAPDKSGLPSDRFSAERTGGSVSTLTIQRTQQEDSAVYLCASSHVEAGDYEQYFGPGTRLTVT.

The genes are TRBV28 and TRBJ1-1; 7 bases are shared with TRBD1. The trim removed 6 bases at V and 5 bases at J, leaving 9 bases unmatched. CDR1 MDHEN and CDR2 SYDVKM come from the germline V gene. This CDR3 is built from 14 residues. The CDR3 protein is CASRTHQGGTEAFF. CDR3 sequence (DNA): TGTGCCAGCAGAACACACCAGGGGGGAACTGAAGCTTTCTTT.

The V call is TRBV6-2 or TRBV6-3, the J call TRBJ1-1; 9 bases are a match to TRBD1. Germline assignment: CDR1 MNHEY and CDR2 SVGEGT. CDR3 size: 15 residues. Trimming cost V 6 bases and J 4 bases; bases outside gene matches: 9. CDR3: CASSALLTGGTEAFF. The CDR3 DNA follows: TGTGCCAGCAGCGCCCTCTTGACAGGGGGCACTGAAGCTTTCTTT.

The V call is TRBV19, the J call TRBJ2-3; TRBD1 is a possible D gene (7 bases). Trimming removed 3 bases from V and 1 base from J, with 14 bases in between. Germline V gene sequence: CDR1 LNHDA, CDR2 SQIVND (reference sequence). CDR3 length: 16 residues. CDR3 sequence reads: CASSIAGGGRTDTQYF. The CDR3 DNA is TGTGCCAGTAGTATCGCAGGGGGAGGCCGCACAGATACGCAGTATTTT.

The V gene is TRBV29-1, the J gene TRBJ1-4, with D unresolved. Germline V lookup: CDR1 SQVTM, CDR2 ANQGSEA. The CDR3 is 13 residues long. V was trimmed by 2 bases and J by 3 bases, leaving 7 bases between them. The CDR3 sequence is CSVETTSNEKLFF. The CDR3 region has the DNA TGCAGCGTTGAAACAACTTCTAATGAAAAACTGTTTTTT.

This clonotype was observed many times. The chain couples TRBV27 to TRBJ2-7; TRBD2 matches 10 bases. The germline V gene encodes CDR1 MNHEY and CDR2 SMNVEV (reference sequence). The CDR3 spans 18 residues. V dropped 0 bases and J dropped 2; count of bases not matched to a gene: 10. The CDR3 loop is CASSLSPRASGGTYEQYF. The CDR3 DNA reads TGTGCCAGCAGTTTATCTCCGCGGGCTAGCGGGGGTACCTACGAGCAGTACTTC.